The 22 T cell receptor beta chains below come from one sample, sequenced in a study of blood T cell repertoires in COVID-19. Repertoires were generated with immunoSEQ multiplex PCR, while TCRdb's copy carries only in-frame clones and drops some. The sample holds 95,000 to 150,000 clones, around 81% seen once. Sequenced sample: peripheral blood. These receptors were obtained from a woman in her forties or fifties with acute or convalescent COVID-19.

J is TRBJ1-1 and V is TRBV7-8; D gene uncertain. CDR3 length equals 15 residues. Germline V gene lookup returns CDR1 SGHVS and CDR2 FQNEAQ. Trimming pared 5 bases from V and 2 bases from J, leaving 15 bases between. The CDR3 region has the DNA TGTGCCAGCAGCCGTGGCGGGAGCCCAAACACTGAAGCTTTCTTT. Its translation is CASSRGGSPNTEAFF.

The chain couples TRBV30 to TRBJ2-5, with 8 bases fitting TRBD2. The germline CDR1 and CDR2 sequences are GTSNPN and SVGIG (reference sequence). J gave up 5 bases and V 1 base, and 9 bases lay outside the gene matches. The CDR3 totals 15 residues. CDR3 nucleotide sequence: TGTGCCTGGAGTGAGGGAGCGGGAGTGGACGAGACCCAGTACTTC. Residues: CAWSEGAGVDETQYF. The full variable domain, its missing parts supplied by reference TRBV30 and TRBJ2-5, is SQTIHQWPATLVQPVGSPLSLECTVEGTSNPNLYWYRQAAGRGLQLLFYSVGIGQISSEVPQNLSASRPQDRQFILSSKKLLLSDSGFYLCAWSEGAGVDETQYFGPGTRLLVL.

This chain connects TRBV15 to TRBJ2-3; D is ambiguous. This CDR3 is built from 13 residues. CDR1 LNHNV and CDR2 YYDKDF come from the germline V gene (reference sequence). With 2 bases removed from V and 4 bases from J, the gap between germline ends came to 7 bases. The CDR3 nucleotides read TGTGCCACCAGCAGACCCCCGTCAGATACGCAGTATTTT. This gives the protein CATSRPPSDTQYF.

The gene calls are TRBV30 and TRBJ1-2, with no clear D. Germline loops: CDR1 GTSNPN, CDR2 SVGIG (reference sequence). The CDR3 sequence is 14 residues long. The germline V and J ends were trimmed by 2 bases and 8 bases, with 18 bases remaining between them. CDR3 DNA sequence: TGTGCCTGGAGTCATCATCTCAGGACTGGGGGCTACACCTTC. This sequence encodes CAWSHHLRTGGYTF.

Written as DNA, the CDR3 is TGTGCCAGGAAGAGAGGGGGGGATGAAAAACTGTTTTTT. Translation gives CARKRGGDEKLFF. The chain has TRBV6-5 and TRBJ1-4, with D perhaps matching TRBD1 (6 bases). Trimming removed 9 bases from V and 6 bases from J, with 14 bases in between. This CDR3 region has 13 residues. CDR1 is MNHEY, CDR2 SVGAGI, per germline.

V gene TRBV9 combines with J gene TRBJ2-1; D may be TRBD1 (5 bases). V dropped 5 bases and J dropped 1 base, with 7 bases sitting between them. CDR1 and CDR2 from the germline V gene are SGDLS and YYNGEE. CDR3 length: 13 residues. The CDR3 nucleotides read TGTGCCAGCAGTAGGGGATCCTACAATGAGCAGTTCTTC. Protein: CASSRGSYNEQFF.

CDR3 loop: CASSLSGTSGYNEQFF. In DNA form, the CDR3 reads TGTGCCAGCAGCCTTTCCGGGACTAGCGGGTACAATGAGCAGTTCTTC. The V call is TRBV7-9, the J call TRBJ2-1, with 12 bases matching TRBD2. The V segment lost 5 bases and the J segment 4 bases; nucleotides outside the gene matches: 6. There are 16 residues in the CDR3. Germline V gene data show CDR1 as SEHNR and CDR2 as FQNEAQ (reference sequence).

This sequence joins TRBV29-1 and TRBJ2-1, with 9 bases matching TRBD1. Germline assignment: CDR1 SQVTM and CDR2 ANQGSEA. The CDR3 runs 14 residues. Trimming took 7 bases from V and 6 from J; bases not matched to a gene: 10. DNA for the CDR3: TGCAGCGCCGGTGGACAGGGGATACCCAATGAGCAGTTCTTC. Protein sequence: CSAGGQGIPNEQFF.

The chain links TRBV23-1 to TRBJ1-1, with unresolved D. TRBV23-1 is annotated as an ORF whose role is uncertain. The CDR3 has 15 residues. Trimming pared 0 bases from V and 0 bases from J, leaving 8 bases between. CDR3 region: CASSQSHRLNTEAFF. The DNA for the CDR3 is TGCGCCAGCAGTCAATCCCACAGACTGAACACTGAAGCTTTCTTT.

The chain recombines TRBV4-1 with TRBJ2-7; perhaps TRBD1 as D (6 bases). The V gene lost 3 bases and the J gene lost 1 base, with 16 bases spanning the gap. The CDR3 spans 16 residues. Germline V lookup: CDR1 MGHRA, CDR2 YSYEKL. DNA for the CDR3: TGCGCCAGCAGCCAGCCGTTAGGACAGCAGTCCTACGAGCAGTACTTC. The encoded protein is CASSQPLGQQSYEQYF.

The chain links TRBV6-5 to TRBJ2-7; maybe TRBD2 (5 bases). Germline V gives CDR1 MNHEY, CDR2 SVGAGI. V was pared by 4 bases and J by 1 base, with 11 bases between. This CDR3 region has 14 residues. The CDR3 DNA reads TGTGCCAGCAGTTTATTCGGACTTTCCTACGAGCAGTACTTC. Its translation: CASSLFGLSYEQYF.

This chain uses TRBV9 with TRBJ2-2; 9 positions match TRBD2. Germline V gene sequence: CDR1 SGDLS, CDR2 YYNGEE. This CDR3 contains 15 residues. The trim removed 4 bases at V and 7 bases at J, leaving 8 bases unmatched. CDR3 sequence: CASSPRTSAIGELFF. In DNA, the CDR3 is TGTGCCAGCAGCCCGCGGACTAGCGCTATCGGGGAGCTGTTTTTT.

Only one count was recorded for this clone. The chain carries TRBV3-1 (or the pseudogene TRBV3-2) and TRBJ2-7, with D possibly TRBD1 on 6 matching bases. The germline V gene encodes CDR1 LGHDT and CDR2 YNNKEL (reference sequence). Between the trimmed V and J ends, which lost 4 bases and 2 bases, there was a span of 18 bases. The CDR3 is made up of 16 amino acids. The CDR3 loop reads CASSLTAVQGPYEQYF. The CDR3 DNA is TGTGCCAGCAGCCTCACCGCCGTACAGGGCCCCTACGAGCAGTACTTC.

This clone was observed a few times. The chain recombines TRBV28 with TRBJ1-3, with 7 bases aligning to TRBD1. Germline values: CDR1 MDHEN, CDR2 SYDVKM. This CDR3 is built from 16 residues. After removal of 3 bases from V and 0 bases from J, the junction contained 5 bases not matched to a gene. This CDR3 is CASSFTGDDSGNTIYF. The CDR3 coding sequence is TGTGCCAGCAGTTTTACAGGGGATGACTCTGGAAACACCATATATTTT.

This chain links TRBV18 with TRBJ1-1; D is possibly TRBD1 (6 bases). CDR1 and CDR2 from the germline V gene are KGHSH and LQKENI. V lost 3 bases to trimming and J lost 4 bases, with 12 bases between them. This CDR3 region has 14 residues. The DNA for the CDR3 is TGTGCCAGCTCACCGGGGGCTCAAAGCACTGAAGCTTTCTTT. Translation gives CASSPGAQSTEAFF.

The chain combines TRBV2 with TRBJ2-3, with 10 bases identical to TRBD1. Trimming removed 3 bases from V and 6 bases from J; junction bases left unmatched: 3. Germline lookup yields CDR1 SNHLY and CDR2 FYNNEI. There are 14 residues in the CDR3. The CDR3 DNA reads TGTGCCAGCAGTGAGGTGACAGGGGGCGATACGCAGTATTTT. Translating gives CASSEVTGGDTQYF. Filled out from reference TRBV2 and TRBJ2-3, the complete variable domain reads EPEVTQTPSHQVTQMGQEVILRCVPISNHLYFYWYRQILGQKVEFLVSFYNNEISEKSEIFDDQFSVERPDGSNFTLKIRSTKLEDSAMYFCASSEVTGGDTQYFGPGTRLTVL.

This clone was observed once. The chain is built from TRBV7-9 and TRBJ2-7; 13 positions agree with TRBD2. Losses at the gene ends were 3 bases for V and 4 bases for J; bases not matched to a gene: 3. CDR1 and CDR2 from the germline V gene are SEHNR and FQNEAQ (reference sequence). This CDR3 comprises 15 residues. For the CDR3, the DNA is TGTGCCAGCAGCTTCTGGACTAGCGGGAGATACGAGCAGTACTTC. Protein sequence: CASSFWTSGRYEQYF.

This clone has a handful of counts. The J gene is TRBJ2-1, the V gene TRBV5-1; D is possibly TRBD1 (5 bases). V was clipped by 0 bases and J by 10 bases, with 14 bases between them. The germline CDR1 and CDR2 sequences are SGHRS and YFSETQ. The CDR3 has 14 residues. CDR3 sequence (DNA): TGCGCCAGCAGCTTGGATCAGGGTGCAGGGGAGCAGTTCTTC. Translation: CASSLDQGAGEQFF.

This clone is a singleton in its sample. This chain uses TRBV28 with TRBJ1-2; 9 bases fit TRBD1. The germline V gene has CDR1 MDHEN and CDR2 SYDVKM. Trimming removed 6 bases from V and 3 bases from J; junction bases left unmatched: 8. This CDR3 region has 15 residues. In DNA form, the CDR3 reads TGTGCCAGCAGCGTTACAGGGGGCTGGGACTATGGCTACACCTTC. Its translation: CASSVTGGWDYGYTF.

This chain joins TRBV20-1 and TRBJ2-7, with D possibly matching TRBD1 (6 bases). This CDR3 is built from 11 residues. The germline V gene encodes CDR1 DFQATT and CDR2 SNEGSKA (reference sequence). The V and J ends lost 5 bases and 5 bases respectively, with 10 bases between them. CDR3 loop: CSAPQGDEQYF. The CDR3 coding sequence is TGCAGTGCTCCACAGGGAGACGAGCAGTACTTC.

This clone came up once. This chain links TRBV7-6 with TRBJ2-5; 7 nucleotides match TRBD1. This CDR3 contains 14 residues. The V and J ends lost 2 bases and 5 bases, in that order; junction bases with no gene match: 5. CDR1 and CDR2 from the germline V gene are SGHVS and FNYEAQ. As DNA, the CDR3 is TGTGCCAGCAGCTTACAACAGGGGTGGGAGACCCAGTACTTC. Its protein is CASSLQQGWETQYF. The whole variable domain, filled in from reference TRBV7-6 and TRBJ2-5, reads GAGVSQSPRYKVTKRGQDVALRCDPISGHVSLYWYRQALGQGPEFLTYFNYEAQQDKSGLPNDRFSAERPEGSISTLTIQRTEQRDSAMYRCASSLQQGWETQYFGPGTRLLVL.

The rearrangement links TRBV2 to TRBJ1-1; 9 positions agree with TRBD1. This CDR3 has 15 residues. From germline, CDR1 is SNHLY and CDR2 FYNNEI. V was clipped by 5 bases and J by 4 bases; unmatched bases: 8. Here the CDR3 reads CASSKEQGAITEAFF. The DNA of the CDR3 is TGTGCCAGCAGTAAAGAACAGGGGGCAATCACTGAAGCTTTCTTT.